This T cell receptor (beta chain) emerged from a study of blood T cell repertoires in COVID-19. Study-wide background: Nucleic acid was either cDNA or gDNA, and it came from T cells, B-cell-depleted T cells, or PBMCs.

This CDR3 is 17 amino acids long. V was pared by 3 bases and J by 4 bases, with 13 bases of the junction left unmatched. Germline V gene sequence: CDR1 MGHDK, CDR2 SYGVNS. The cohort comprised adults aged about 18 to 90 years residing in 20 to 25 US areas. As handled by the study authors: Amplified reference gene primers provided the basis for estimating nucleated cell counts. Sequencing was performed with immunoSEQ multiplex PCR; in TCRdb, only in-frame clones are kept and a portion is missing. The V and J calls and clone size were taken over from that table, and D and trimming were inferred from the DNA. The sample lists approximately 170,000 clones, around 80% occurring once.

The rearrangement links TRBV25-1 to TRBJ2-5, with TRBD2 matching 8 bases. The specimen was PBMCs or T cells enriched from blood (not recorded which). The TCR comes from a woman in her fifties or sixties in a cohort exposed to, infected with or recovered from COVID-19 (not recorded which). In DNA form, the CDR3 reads TGTGCCAGCAGTGACCCCGAAAAAACTAGCGGAGGAGAGACCCAGTACTTC. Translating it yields CASSDPEKTSGGETQYF.